This T cell receptor (beta chain) was identified during a study of vaccination effects on CD4 cells after COVID-19. V was clipped by 4 bases and J by 7 bases, with 17 bases between them. Looked up from germline, CDR1 is SGHDT and CDR2 is YYEEEE. This CDR3 is 14 amino acids long. For this clone: Its target is unknown.

Antigen-specific CD4+ T cells were first expanded with viral peptide pools by the ViraFEST assay and only then sequenced. When less than 11 days of culture had elapsed, CD4+ T cells were isolated. Vaccination of participants consisted of two doses of either the BNT162b2 or mRNA-1273 vaccine. Libraries were prepared by immunoSEQ multiplex PCR; TCRdb keeps only in-frame clonotypes and omits some of them. The repertoire holds roughly 68,000 clones, about 74% seen once, with roughly 1.5% in the top ten. The clonotype comes from a human donor who received a COVID-19 vaccine. The chain combines TRBV5-6 with TRBJ1-2; possibly TRBD1 for D (6 bases). Sequencing was performed on CD4+ T cells from PBMCs cultured with HCoV-229E spike peptides, taken after COVID-19 vaccination. For the CDR3, the DNA is TGTGCCAGCAGCGGCATCATGGGGGCGGTTGGCTACACCTTC. Amino acids: CASSGIMGAVGYTF.